Listed below are T cell receptor beta chains from one sample, sequenced in a study of monozygotic twins with inflammatory bowel disease. Following a re-call of the 5' RACE reads, TCRdb has one entry per CDR3 protein and lacks DNA. The sample includes under 150,000 distinct CDR3 sequences. Sequenced input: blood. The receptors were gathered from a human donor with ulcerative colitis or Crohn's disease, or a healthy co-twin of an affected twin (not recorded which). Each CDR3 is given with its conserved first and last residue. A clone size is listed for some rows: how often the clone was seen (once, few, many), or a class if it is expanded.

TRBJ1-2	TRBV20-1	.	CSVTTQGSNYGYTF
TRBJ2-7	TRBV7-9	medium-sized	CASSSQAYEQYF
TRBJ1-6	TRBV7-9	.	CASSLGTGFYNSPLHF
TRBJ2-1	TRBV20-1	.	CSARDYVTGRWSYNEQFF
TRBJ2-1	TRBV20-1	.	CSARDGTSARHNEQFF
TRBJ2-1	TRBV4-3	.	CASSQARVYGKNEQFF
TRBJ1-6	TRBV10-3	.	CAISESSGARYNSPLHF
TRBJ2-1	TRBV5-1	.	CASSTRGDNEQFF
TRBJ2-7	TRBV19	.	CASSISFRYSPYEQYF
TRBJ2-3	TRBV5-1	.	CASSLGGSVQDTQYF
TRBJ2-1	TRBV19	.	CASSPPKVRGPMPQFF
TRBJ1-5	TRBV2	.	CASSAPVAGASQPQHF
TRBJ1-1	TRBV18	.	CASSPQGVTEAFF
TRBJ2-2	TRBV6-5	.	CASTLGRYDGTGELFF
TRBJ1-4	TRBV6-4	.	CASSRDGASNEKLFF
TRBJ2-7	TRBV4-1	.	CASSQMGGAYEQYF
TRBJ2-7	TRBV4-3	.	CASSQDLGGVREQYF
TRBJ2-7	TRBV5-1	.	CASSLRFDRGGTYEQYF
TRBJ1-2	TRBV7-2	.	CASSLGAGYTF
TRBJ2-5	TRBV11-2	.	CASSLRAAGDLETQYF
TRBJ1-1	TRBV6-5	.	CASSYSAGPPNTEAFF
TRBJ2-1	TRBV18	.	CASSLLSARTYNEQFF
TRBJ2-3	TRBV18	.	CASSLRRGTSTDTQYF
TRBJ1-4	TRBV6-5	.	CASSFNPGQGGEKLFF
TRBJ2-7	TRBV30	.	CAWRRPGQGAYGQYF
TRBJ2-2	TRBV18	.	CASSPPSNTGELFF
TRBJ2-5	TRBV4-3	.	CASSQDKGETQYF
TRBJ2-6	TRBV4-1	.	CASSPGRGANVLTF
TRBJ1-3	TRBV7-2	.	CASSLVPGFSGNTIYF
TRBJ1-5	TRBV6-2/TRBV6-3	.	CASSHGTGGAGPTQHF
TRBJ1-4	TRBV4-3	.	CASSQEGEGLSGEKLFF
TRBJ2-1	TRBV9	.	CASSTGYGLLSNEQFF